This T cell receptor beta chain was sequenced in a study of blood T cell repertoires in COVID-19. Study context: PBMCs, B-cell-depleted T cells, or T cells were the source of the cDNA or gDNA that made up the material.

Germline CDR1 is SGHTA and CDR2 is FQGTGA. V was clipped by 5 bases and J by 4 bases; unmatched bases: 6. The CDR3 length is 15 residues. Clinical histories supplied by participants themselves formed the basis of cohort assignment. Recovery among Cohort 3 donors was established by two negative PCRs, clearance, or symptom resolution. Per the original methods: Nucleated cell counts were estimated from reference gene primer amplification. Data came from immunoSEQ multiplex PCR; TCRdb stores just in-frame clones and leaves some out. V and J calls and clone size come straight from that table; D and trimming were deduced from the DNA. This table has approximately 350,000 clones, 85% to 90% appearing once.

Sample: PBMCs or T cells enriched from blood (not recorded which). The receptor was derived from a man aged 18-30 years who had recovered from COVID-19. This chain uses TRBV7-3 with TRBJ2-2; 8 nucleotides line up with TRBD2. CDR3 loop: CASSISGALTGELFF. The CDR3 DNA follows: TGTGCCAGCAGCATTAGCGGGGCCCTCACCGGGGAGCTGTTTTTT.